What follows describes a single TCR beta chain. The antigen is not known. This entry belongs to a study of response to subunit inactivated influenza vaccine. Study-wide points: After each seasonal influenza vaccination, few new T cells are recruited, the authors suggested.

Using its own MiXCR run on the RT-PCR reads, TCRdb lists one record per CDR3 protein. This table holds fewer than 800,000 distinct CDR3 sequences, around 16% found once. From germline, CDR1 is SGHTA and CDR2 FQGNSA. The CDR3 contains 16 residues. Losses at the gene ends were 1 base for V and 8 bases for J; bases not matched to a gene: 8. The rearrangement links TRBV7-2 to TRBJ2-1, with TRBD2 matching over 10 bases. Sequences were derived from PBMCs from blood, sampled approximately 12 days after vaccination. The TCR was taken from a man aged 50 to 60 who received an inactivated influenza vaccine. This chain's CDR3 is CASSLGVAGGTDEQFF. CDR3 coding DNA: TGTGCCAGCAGCTTAGGGGTAGCGGGAGGTACGGATGAGCAGTTCTTC.